This TCR beta chain derives from a study of blood T cell repertoires in COVID-19. Study-level background: PBMCs, B-cell-depleted T cells, or T cells provided the cDNA or gDNA that made up the material.

The V gene's germline CDR1 is LGHNA and CDR2 YSLEER. CDR3 size: 16 residues. The V gene end was trimmed by 4 bases and the J gene end by 5 bases; junction bases not matched to a gene: 9. The authors' processing: Quantification of nucleated cells was approximated via reference gene primer amplification. The method was immunoSEQ multiplex PCR; TCRdb's version includes in-frame clones alone and lacks a portion of them. The V and J calls and clone size were taken over from that table, and D and trimming were inferred from the DNA. This sample carries about 270,000 clones, approximately 84% of them seen once, and the ten largest clones take more than 1.2%.

The sequenced material came from peripheral blood. This TCR was recovered from a human donor with COVID-19, enrolled during active disease. The donor label of this sample is uncertain. The chain links TRBV4-3 to TRBJ1-5, with TRBD1 matching over 9 bases. CDR3 residues: CASSPGQGQADQPQHF. CDR3 nucleotides: TGCGCCAGCAGCCCAGGACAGGGGCAAGCGGATCAGCCCCAGCATTTT.